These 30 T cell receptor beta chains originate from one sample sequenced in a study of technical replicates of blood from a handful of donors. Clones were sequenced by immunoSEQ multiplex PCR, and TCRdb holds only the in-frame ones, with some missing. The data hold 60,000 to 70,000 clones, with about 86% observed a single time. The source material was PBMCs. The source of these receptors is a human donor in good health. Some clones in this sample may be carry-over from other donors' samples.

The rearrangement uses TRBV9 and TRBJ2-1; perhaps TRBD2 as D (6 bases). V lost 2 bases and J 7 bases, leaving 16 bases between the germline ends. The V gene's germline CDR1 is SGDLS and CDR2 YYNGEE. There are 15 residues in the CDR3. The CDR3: CASSVGGGRANEQFF. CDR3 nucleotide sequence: TGTGCCAGCAGCGTGGGGGGAGGTAGGGCGAATGAGCAGTTCTTC.

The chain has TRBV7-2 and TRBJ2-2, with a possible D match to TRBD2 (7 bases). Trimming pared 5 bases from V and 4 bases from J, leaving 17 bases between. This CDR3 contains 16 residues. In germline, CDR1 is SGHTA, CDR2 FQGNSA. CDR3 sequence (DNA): TGTGCCAGCAGCCTGAAGGCTAGGGGGGGCACCGGGGAGCTGTTTTTT. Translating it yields CASSLKARGGTGELFF.

In DNA, the CDR3 is TGCGCCAGCAGCCAAGCTAGCGGGAGGGCGGATGAGCAGTTCTTC. The encoded protein is CASSQASGRADEQFF. The V call is TRBV4-3, the J call TRBJ2-1; 12 bases match TRBD2. Germline CDR1 LGHNA, CDR2 YSLEER. CDR3 length: 15 residues. J was trimmed by 8 bases and V by 1 base; bases with no gene match: 3.

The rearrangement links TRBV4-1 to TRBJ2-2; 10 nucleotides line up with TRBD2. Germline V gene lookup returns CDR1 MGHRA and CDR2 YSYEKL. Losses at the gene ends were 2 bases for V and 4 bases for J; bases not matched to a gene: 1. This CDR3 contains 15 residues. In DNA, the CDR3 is TGCGCCAGCAGCCAACGGACTAGCGGCACCGGGGAGCTGTTTTTT. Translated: CASSQRTSGTGELFF.

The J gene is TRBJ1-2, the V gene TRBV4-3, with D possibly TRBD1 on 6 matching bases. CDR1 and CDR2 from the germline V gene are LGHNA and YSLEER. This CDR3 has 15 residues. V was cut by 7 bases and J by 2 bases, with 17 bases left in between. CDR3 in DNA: TGCGCCAGCACTCAGGGGCCCCAATTGAACTATGGCTACACCTTC. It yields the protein CASTQGPQLNYGYTF.

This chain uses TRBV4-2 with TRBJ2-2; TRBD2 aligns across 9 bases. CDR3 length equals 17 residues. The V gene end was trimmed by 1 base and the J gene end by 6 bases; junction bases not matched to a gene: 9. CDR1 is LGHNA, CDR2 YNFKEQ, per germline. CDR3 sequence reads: CASSQGIGTSISGELFF. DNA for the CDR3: TGTGCCAGCAGCCAAGGAATTGGGACTAGCATCTCCGGGGAGCTGTTTTTT.

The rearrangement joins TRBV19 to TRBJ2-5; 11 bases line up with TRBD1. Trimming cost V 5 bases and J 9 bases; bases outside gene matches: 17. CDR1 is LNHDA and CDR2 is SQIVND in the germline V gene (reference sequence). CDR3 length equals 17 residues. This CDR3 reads CASSLGQGASVLPAQYF. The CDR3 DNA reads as TGTGCCAGTAGTCTCGGACAGGGGGCCTCGGTCCTCCCCGCCCAGTACTTC.

This chain's CDR3 is CASSGWDRGSTDTQYF. CDR3 DNA sequence: TGCGCCAGCAGCGGATGGGACAGAGGTAGCACAGATACGCAGTATTTT. The gene calls are TRBV5-1 and TRBJ2-3; TRBD1 agrees at 7 bases. After removal of 4 bases from V and 0 bases from J, the junction contained 8 bases not matched to a gene. CDR3 length: 16 residues. The germline V gene encodes CDR1 SGHRS and CDR2 YFSETQ.

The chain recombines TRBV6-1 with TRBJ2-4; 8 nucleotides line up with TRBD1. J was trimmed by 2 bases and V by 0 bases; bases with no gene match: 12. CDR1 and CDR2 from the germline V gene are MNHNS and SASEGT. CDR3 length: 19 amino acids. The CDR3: CASSEALPPGGLTKNIQYF. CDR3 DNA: TGTGCCAGCAGTGAAGCCCTCCCTCCAGGGGGCTTAACCAAAAACATTCAGTACTTC.

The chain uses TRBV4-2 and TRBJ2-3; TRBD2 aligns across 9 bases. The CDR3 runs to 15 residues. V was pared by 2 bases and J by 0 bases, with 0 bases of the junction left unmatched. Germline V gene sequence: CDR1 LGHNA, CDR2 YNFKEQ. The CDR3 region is CASSQLAGSTDTQYF. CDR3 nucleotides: TGTGCCAGCAGCCAACTAGCGGGGAGCACAGATACGCAGTATTTT.

The CDR3 spells CASSLMESTSEQYF. CDR3 bases: TGTGCCAGCAGCTTAATGGAGTCCACCAGCGAGCAGTACTTC. This chain connects TRBV11-1 to TRBJ2-7, with D unclear. The CDR3 runs to 14 residues. Germline-derived CDR1 and CDR2 are SGHAT and FQDESV (reference sequence). Trimming took off 2 bases at V and 6 bases at J, with 14 bases between the two ends.

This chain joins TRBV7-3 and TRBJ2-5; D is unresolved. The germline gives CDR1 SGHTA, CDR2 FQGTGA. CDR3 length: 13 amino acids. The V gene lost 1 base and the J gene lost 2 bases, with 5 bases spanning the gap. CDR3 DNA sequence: TGTGCCAGCAGCTTAATGAGTCAAGAGACCCAGTACTTC. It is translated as CASSLMSQETQYF.

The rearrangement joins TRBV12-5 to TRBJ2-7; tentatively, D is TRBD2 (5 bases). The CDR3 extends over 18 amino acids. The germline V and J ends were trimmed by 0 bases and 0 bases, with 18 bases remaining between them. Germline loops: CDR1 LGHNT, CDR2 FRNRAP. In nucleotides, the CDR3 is TGTGCTAGTGGTTTGGTTAATGGGGAGAAGTACAACTCCTACGAGCAGTACTTC. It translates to CASGLVNGEKYNSYEQYF.

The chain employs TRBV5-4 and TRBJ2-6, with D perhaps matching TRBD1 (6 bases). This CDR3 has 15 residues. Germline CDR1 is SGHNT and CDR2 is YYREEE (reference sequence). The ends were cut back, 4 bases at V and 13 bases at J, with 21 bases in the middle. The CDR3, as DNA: TGTGCCAGCAGCCCTCCCCCTCAGGGGCCCCAAGTCCTGACTTTC. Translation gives CASSPPPQGPQVLTF.

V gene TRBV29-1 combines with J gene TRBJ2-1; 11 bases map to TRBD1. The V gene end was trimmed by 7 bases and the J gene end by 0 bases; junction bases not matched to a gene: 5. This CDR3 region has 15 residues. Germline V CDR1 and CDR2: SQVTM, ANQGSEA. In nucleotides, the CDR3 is TGCAGCGCCAGGGACAGGGGGTACTCCTACAATGAGCAGTTCTTC. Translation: CSARDRGYSYNEQFF.

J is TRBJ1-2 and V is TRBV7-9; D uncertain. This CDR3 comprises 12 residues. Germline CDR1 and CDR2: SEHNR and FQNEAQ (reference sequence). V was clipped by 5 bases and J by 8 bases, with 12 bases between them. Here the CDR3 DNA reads TGTGCCAGCAGCCCTACTACTGCAGGCTACACCTTC. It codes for CASSPTTAGYTF. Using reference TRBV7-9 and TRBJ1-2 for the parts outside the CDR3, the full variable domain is DTGVSQNPRHKITKRGQNVTFRCDPISEHNRLYWYRQTLGQGPEFLTYFQNEAQLEKSRLLSDRFSAERPKGSFSTLEIQRTEQGDSAMYLCASSPTTAGYTFGSGTRLTVV.

The CDR3 nucleotides are TGTGCCAGCAGCAAAGCGCGAAGTCAGGGGACCCCCGGGGAGCTGTTTTTT. Residues: CASSKARSQGTPGELFF. The gene calls are TRBV21-1 and TRBJ2-2; TRBD1 is the table's D call and was not checked against the DNA. TRBV21-1 constitutes a pseudogene. The CDR3 has 17 amino acids.

CDR3 DNA: TGTGCCAGCAGCTTAGACGGGGGAGGAACCACTGAAGCTTTCTTT. It specifies CASSLDGGGTTEAFF. The chain links TRBV7-2 to TRBJ1-1; possibly TRBD1 for D (5 bases). Per germline, CDR1 SGHTA and CDR2 FQGNSA. Trimming cost V 1 base and J 4 bases, with 13 bases left between them. CDR3 length equals 15 residues.

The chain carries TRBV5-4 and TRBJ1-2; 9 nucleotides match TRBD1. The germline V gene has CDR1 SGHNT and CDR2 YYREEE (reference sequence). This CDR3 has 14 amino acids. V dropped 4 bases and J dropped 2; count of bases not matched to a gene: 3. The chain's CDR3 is CASSADRGNYGYTF. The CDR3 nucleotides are TGTGCCAGCAGCGCGGACAGGGGAAACTATGGCTACACCTTC.

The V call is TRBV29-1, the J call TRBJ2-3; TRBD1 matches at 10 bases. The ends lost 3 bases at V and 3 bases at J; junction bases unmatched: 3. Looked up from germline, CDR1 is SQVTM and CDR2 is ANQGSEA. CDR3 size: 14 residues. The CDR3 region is CSVEGDRGTDTQYF. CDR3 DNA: TGCAGCGTTGAGGGGGACAGGGGAACAGATACGCAGTATTTT.

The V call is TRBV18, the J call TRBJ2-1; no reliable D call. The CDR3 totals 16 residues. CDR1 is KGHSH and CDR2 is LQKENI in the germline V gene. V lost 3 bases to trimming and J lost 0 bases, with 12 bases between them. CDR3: CASSPETGRSYNEQFF. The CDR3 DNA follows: TGTGCCAGCTCACCCGAGACTGGCCGCTCCTACAATGAGCAGTTCTTC.

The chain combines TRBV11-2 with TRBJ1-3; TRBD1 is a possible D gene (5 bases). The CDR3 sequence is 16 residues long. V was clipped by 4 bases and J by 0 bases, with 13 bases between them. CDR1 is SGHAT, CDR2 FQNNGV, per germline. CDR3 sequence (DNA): TGTGCCAGCAGCTCCCGGGACTCGAGCTCTGGAAACACCATATATTTT. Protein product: CASSSRDSSSGNTIYF.

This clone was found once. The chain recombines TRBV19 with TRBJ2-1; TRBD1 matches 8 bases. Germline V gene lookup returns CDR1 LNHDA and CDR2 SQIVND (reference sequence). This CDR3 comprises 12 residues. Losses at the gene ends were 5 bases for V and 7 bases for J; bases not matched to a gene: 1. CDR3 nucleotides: TGTGCCAGTAGTGACAGGGGAAATGAGCAGTTCTTC. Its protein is CASSDRGNEQFF.

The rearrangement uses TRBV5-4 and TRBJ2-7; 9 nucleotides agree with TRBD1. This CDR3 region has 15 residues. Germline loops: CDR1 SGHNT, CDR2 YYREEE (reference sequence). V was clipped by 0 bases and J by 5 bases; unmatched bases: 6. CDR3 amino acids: CASSLGRDREDEQYF. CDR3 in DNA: TGTGCCAGCAGCTTGGGTCGGGACAGGGAAGACGAGCAGTACTTC.

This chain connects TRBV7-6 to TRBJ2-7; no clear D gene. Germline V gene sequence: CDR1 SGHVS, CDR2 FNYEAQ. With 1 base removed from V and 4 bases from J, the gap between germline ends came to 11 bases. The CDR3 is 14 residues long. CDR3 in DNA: TGTGCCAGCAGCTTAGGAGGTAGTAGGTACGAGCAGTACTTC. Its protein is CASSLGGSRYEQYF.

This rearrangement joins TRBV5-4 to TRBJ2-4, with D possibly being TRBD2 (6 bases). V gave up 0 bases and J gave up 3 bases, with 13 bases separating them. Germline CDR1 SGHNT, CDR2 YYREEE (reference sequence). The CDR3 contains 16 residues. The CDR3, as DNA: TGTGCCAGCAGCTTGGAGGAGGGCTCGGGCAAAAACATTCAGTACTTC. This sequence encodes CASSLEEGSGKNIQYF.

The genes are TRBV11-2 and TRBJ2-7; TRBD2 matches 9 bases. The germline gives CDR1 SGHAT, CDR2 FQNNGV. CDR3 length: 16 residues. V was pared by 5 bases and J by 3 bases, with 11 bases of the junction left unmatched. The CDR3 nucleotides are TGTGCCAGCAGCCCTCAGAATAGCGGGAGCTACTACGAGCAGTACTTC. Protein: CASSPQNSGSYYEQYF.

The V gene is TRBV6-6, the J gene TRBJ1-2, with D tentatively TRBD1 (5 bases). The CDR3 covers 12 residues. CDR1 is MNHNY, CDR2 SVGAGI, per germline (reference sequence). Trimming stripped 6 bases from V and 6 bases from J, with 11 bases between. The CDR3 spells CASRGGPDGYTF. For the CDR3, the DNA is TGTGCCAGCAGGGGGGGACCGGATGGCTACACCTTC.

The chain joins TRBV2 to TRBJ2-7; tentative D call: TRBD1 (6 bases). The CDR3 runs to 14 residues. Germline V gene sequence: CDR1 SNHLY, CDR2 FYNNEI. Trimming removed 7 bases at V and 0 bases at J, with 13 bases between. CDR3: CASKGTYLSYEQYF. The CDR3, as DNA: TGTGCCAGCAAGGGGACATACCTCTCCTACGAGCAGTACTTC.

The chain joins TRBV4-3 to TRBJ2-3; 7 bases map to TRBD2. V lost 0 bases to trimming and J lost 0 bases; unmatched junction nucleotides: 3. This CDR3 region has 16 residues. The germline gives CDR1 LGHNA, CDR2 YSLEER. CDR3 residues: CASSQDRTRSTDTQYF. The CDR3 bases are TGCGCCAGCAGCCAAGATAGGACTAGGAGCACAGATACGCAGTATTTT.